A single sample gave rise to the 20 T cell receptor beta chains below, sequenced in a study of CD4 T cells in relation to SARS-CoV-2 and coronaviruses. These receptors have no identified antigens. Unexposed donor CD4+ T cells date from 2011-2018, before the COVID-19 pandemic. Isolation of CD4+ T cells took place after about 9 days in culture. Assay used: immunoSEQ multiplex PCR; TCRdb lists only in-frame clones, some missing. The sample records roughly 18,000 clones, approximately 77% being singletons. The sample comprised CD4+ T cells from PBMCs, cultured in vitro. Receptors were obtained from a human donor in good health.

The genes are TRBV4-2 and TRBJ1-2; 9 positions agree with TRBD1. V gave up 6 bases and J gave up 6 bases; unmatched junction bases: 2. The CDR3 covers 12 residues. CDR1 and CDR2 (germline): LGHNA, YNFKEQ. The CDR3 nucleotides read TGTGCCAGCAGGGGGGACAGGGATGGCTACACCTTC. This gives the protein CASRGDRDGYTF.

This chain links TRBV3-1 (or the pseudogene TRBV3-2) with TRBJ2-2; D not certain. Germline CDR1 LGHDT, CDR2 YNNKEL (reference sequence). Trimming cost V 0 bases and J 6 bases, with 17 bases left between them. This CDR3 has 17 amino acids. Here the CDR3 DNA reads TGTGCCAGCAGCCAAGAAGGAAGTGGGCCCGTAGCCGGGGAGCTGTTTTTT. This encodes CASSQEGSGPVAGELFF.

This chain joins TRBV4-2 and TRBJ2-3; the D gene is possibly TRBD2 (6 bases). This CDR3 is 16 amino acids long. With 3 bases removed from V and 6 bases from J, the gap between germline ends came to 19 bases. The germline gives CDR1 LGHNA, CDR2 YNFKEQ. Here the CDR3 reads CASSHLRDRERDTQYF. The CDR3 DNA reads TGTGCCAGCAGCCACCTCCGGGACCGGGAGAGGGATACGCAGTATTTT.

CDR3 region: CAWSVRPVETQYF. As DNA, the CDR3 is TGTGCCTGGAGTGTACGTCCGGTCGAGACCCAGTACTTC. The V call is TRBV30, the J call TRBJ2-5; D is unclear. V shed 0 bases and J shed 5 bases, with 10 bases lying between them. CDR1 and CDR2 (germline): GTSNPN, SVGIG (reference sequence). CDR3 length: 13 amino acids.

This chain joins TRBV7-8 and TRBJ1-5, with a tentative D call TRBD1 (5 bases). CDR3 length equals 16 residues. Deletions cut 0 bases from V and 2 bases from J, with 11 bases between. Per the germline V gene, CDR1 is SGHVS and CDR2 is FQNEAQ. CDR3 sequence: CASSLARGLGNQPQHF. CDR3 in DNA: TGTGCCAGCAGCTTAGCGAGGGGACTGGGCAATCAGCCCCAGCATTTT.

The chain recombines TRBV5-1 with TRBJ2-3; D remains ambiguous. The CDR3 consists of 12 residues. Trimming took 4 bases from V and 3 from J, leaving 6 bases between them. Germline V lookup: CDR1 SGHRS, CDR2 YFSETQ. The CDR3 sequence is CASSTGTDTQYF. CDR3 bases: TGCGCCAGCAGCACCGGGACAGATACGCAGTATTTT.

V is TRBV14 and J is TRBJ2-2; the D is unclear. In germline, CDR1 is SGHDN, CDR2 FVKESK. CDR3 length equals 13 residues. Trimming took off 0 bases at V and 4 bases at J, with 3 bases between the two ends. The CDR3 nucleotides are TGTGCCAGCAGCCAAGAGCTCACCGGGGAGCTGTTTTTT. It specifies CASSQELTGELFF.

The chain uses TRBV21-1 and TRBJ1-6; the table's D call, TRBD1, was not checked against the DNA. TRBV21-1 is listed as a pseudogene. The CDR3 covers 16 residues. The CDR3 nucleotides are TGTGCCAGCAGCCAAGGAGGTAACAGGGATAATTCACCCCTCCACTTT. It encodes CASSQGGNRDNSPLHF.

V and J are TRBV19 and TRBJ1-1, with a tentative D call TRBD1 (5 bases). The CDR3 has 14 residues. Trimming stripped 6 bases from V and 6 bases from J, with 17 bases between. The germline gives CDR1 LNHDA, CDR2 SQIVND (reference sequence). The CDR3 DNA reads as TGTGCCAGTAGGACAGACGGGACCCGGGCTGAAGCTTTCTTT. Translating gives CASRTDGTRAEAFF.

The chain has TRBV5-1 and TRBJ1-3; tentatively, D is TRBD1 (5 bases). The CDR3 contains 16 residues. V lost 4 bases to trimming and J lost 0 bases, with 14 bases between them. Looked up from germline, CDR1 is SGHRS and CDR2 is YFSETQ. The CDR3 sequence is CASSASGRISGNTIYF. The CDR3 DNA reads TGCGCCAGCAGCGCCTCAGGGAGAATCTCTGGAAACACCATATATTTT.

This chain uses TRBV28 with TRBJ2-7; 12 bases agree with TRBD2. CDR1 and CDR2 (germline): MDHEN, SYDVKM. The CDR3 has 18 amino acids. The V segment lost 0 bases and the J segment 2 bases; nucleotides outside the gene matches: 8. The CDR3 nucleotides are TGTGCCAGCAGTTTATGGGGACTAGCGGGTAACCGTGCCTACGAGCAGTACTTC. Residues: CASSLWGLAGNRAYEQYF.

The chain joins TRBV28 to TRBJ2-2; TRBD2 matches at 7 bases. Germline loops: CDR1 MDHEN, CDR2 SYDVKM. V shed 2 bases, J shed 8 bases, and the junction held 2 bases outside the gene matches. CDR3 size: 13 residues. This CDR3 reads CASSLTSAGELFF. CDR3 nucleotide sequence: TGTGCCAGCAGTTTAACTAGCGCTGGGGAGCTGTTTTTT.

The chain combines TRBV19 with TRBJ2-3, with D possibly being TRBD1 (6 bases). This CDR3 spans 17 amino acids. In germline, CDR1 is LNHDA, CDR2 SQIVND (reference sequence). V lost 3 bases and J 2 bases, leaving 18 bases between the germline ends. The CDR3 nucleotides are TGTGCCAGTAGTATTAGCTGGGGACAAACACCCACAGATACGCAGTATTTT. Protein product: CASSISWGQTPTDTQYF.

The chain uses TRBV12-3 or TRBV12-4 and TRBJ1-2; a weak D match, TRBD1 (6 bases). The CDR3 is 13 residues long. Trimming removed 6 bases at V and 8 bases at J, with 16 bases between. The CDR3 DNA reads TGTGCCAGCAGGGGGGCGTGGACGGACGGCTACACCTTC. It encodes CASRGAWTDGYTF.

The chain combines TRBV11-2 with TRBJ1-3; D is undetermined. Trimming shortened V by 3 bases and J by 4 bases, and 7 bases separated the two germline ends. In germline, CDR1 is SGHAT, CDR2 FQNNGV. The CDR3 spans 13 residues. In nucleotides, the CDR3 is TGTGCCAGCAGCTTGCAGATGGGAAACACCATATATTTT. This translates into CASSLQMGNTIYF.

V gene TRBV11-2 combines with J gene TRBJ1-3, with a possible D match to TRBD1 (5 bases). CDR1 is SGHAT, CDR2 FQNNGV, per germline. CDR3 length equals 15 residues. V lost 5 bases, J lost 4 bases, and 15 bases lay in between. CDR3 DNA sequence: TGTGCCAGCAGCCCATCGGGACGAGGAGGAAACACCATATATTTT. Its translation: CASSPSGRGGNTIYF.

This clone was counted between two and nine times. This CDR3 is CASRMTSGNTIYF. The CDR3 DNA sequence: TGTGCCAGCAGGATGACCTCTGGAAACACCATATATTTT. The rearrangement links TRBV12-3 or TRBV12-4 to TRBJ1-3; D ambiguous. V lost 6 bases, J lost 0 bases, and 6 bases lay in between. CDR3 size: 13 residues.

The CDR3 sequence: CASRLTGSGTQYF. The CDR3 coding sequence is TGTGCCAGCAGGTTGACAGGGTCGGGGACCCAGTACTTC. This chain uses TRBV5-8 with TRBJ2-5, with TRBD1 matching 7 bases. V was pared by 5 bases and J by 7 bases, with 8 bases of the junction left unmatched. The CDR3 sequence is 13 residues long. From germline, CDR1 is SGHTS and CDR2 YDEGEE. The full variable domain, in which reference TRBV5-8 and TRBJ2-5 provide the parts outside the CDR3, is EAGVTQSPTHLIKTRGQQATLRCSPISGHTSVYWYQQALGLGLQFLLWYDEGEERNRGNFPPRFSGRQFPNYSSELNVNALELEDSALYLCASRLTGSGTQYFGPGTRLLVL.

V and J are TRBV5-1 and TRBJ2-3; no clear D gene. Germline CDR1 reads SGHRS; CDR2 reads YFSETQ. The ends were cut back, 6 bases at V and 6 bases at J, with 20 bases in the middle. The CDR3 contains 15 residues. The CDR3, as DNA: TGCGCCAGCACCCATTCGACCTTACTCAGGGATACGCAGTATTTT. Translation: CASTHSTLLRDTQYF. Looking up the rest from reference TRBV5-1 and TRBJ2-3 gives the full variable domain: KAGVTQTPRYLIKTRGQQVTLSCSPISGHRSVSWYQQTPGQGLQFLFEYFSETQRNKGNFPGRFSGRQFSNSRSEMNVSTLELGDSALYLCASTHSTLLRDTQYFGPGTRLTVL.

The chain uses TRBV5-8 and TRBJ2-2; 8 bases are a match to TRBD2. The length of the CDR3 is 15 residues. Trimming removed 4 bases from V and 9 bases from J; junction bases left unmatched: 11. The V gene's germline CDR1 is SGHTS and CDR2 YDEGEE. The CDR3 nucleotides read TGTGCCAGCAGCGAACCGTTAGGCGGGAGGAGGGAGCTGTTTTTT. Its translation: CASSEPLGGRRELFF.